This T cell receptor beta chain was recovered during a study of CD8 T cells in ankylosing spondylitis. Study-wide results and limits: What appeared characteristic of ankylosing spondylitis blood was a TCR beta motif of 7 or 8 highly homologous variants. It was reported that disease-linked clones were significantly enriched in matched ankylosing spondylitis synovial fluid.

TCRdb itself ran the 5' RACE reads through MiXCR, one entry per CDR3 protein. Among about 540,000 distinct CDR3 sequences listed, about an eighth were seen once. About this clonotype itself: Antigen unknown.

CDR1 SGHRS and CDR2 YFSETQ come from the germline V gene. There are 16 residues in the CDR3. V was pared by 0 bases and J by 1 base, with 13 bases between. The sample consisted of blood, either unsorted or a sorted T cell fraction (not recorded which). V usage is TRBV5-1 and J usage is TRBJ1-1; D ambiguous. The clonotype originates from a male donor with ankylosing spondylitis. The CDR3 loop reads CASSLGSFVPNTEAFF. In DNA, the CDR3 is TGCGCCAGCAGCTTGGGGAGTTTTGTACCGAACACTGAAGCTTTCTTT.